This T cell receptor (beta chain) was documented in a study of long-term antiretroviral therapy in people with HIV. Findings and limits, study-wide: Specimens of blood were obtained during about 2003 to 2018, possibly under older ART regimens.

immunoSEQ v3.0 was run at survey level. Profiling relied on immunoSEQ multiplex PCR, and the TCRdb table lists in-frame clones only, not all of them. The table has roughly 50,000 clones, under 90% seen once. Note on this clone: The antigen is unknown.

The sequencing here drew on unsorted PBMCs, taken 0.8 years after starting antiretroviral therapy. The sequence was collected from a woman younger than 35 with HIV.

Here the CDR3 reads CASSLDRVEQYF. The CDR3 coding sequence is TGTGCCAGCAGCTTAGATCGGGTCGAGCAGTACTTC. The V call is TRBV11-2, the J call TRBJ2-7; D remains ambiguous. This CDR3 is 12 amino acids long. V lost 0 bases and J 6 bases, leaving 6 bases between the germline ends. Germline V gene data show CDR1 as SGHAT and CDR2 as FQNNGV.